These 29 T cell receptor beta chains were sequenced from one sample in a study of T cells after yellow fever vaccination. Via MiXCR, TCRdb re-called the 5' RACE reads, giving one row per CDR3 protein. The table records some 340,000 distinct CDR3 sequences, about 10% of them present only once. This specimen consisted of CD4+ T cells sorted from PBMCs, obtained 45 days after the yellow fever booster vaccination. Receptors were obtained from a man in his late teens or twenties who received the YFV17D yellow fever vaccine.

The chain couples TRBV23-1 to TRBJ2-7; D is uncertain. TRBV23-1 is marked as an open reading frame, function uncertain. This CDR3 is 14 amino acids long. V was pared by 0 bases and J by 3 bases, with 9 bases between. DNA for the CDR3: TGCGCCAGCAGTCAATCCGAACATGACTACGAGCAGTACGTC. This encodes CASSQSEHDYEQYV.

This clonotype was counted a few times. The chain is built from TRBV6-2 or TRBV6-3 and TRBJ1-1; 9 bases line up with TRBD1. The CDR3 is made up of 16 amino acids. With 6 bases clipped from V and 0 bases from J, the junction kept 8 bases outside the gene matches. Germline CDR1 MNHEY, CDR2 SVGEGT. The CDR3 region is CASSPGQGSMNTEAFF. In nucleotides, the CDR3 is TGTGCCAGCAGCCCCGGACAGGGGAGCATGAACACTGAAGCTTTCTTT.

V usage is TRBV4-3 and J usage is TRBJ2-5; D possibly corresponds to TRBD2 (7 bases). CDR1 LGHNA and CDR2 YSLEER come from the germline V gene. CDR3 length: 16 amino acids. Trimming took 3 bases from V and 3 from J, leaving 17 bases between them. DNA for the CDR3: TGCGCCAGCAGCCAGGGAATGGGCGGGGGCGAAGAGACCCAGTACTTC. Protein: CASSQGMGGGEETQYF.

The chain carries TRBV6-4 and TRBJ2-2; no clear D gene. The CDR3 has 16 residues. Germline V lookup: CDR1 MRHNA, CDR2 SNTAGT. With 2 bases removed from V and 3 bases from J, the gap between germline ends came to 13 bases. The CDR3 reads CASSDPISMYTGELFF. The CDR3 region has the DNA TGTGCCAGCAGTGACCCAATTTCGATGTACACCGGGGAGCTGTTTTTT.

The chain joins TRBV4-1 to TRBJ2-3, with D tentatively TRBD2 (5 bases). Germline loops: CDR1 MGHRA, CDR2 YSYEKL. This CDR3 is built from 17 residues. Trimming removed 0 bases at V and 0 bases at J, with 13 bases between. CDR3 in amino acids: CASSQEWAGVSTDTQYF. For the CDR3, the DNA is TGCGCCAGCAGCCAAGAGTGGGCGGGCGTAAGCACAGATACGCAGTATTTT.

This clonotype was counted only a few times. The V and J genes are TRBV21-1 and TRBJ2-7; no check of the table's D call, TRBD1, against the DNA was made. TRBV21-1 is a listed pseudogene. The CDR3 loop spans 17 amino acids. The CDR3, as DNA: TGTGCCAGCACTATGTTGGGCAGGGGACCCCCGCCTTACGAGCAGTACGTC. This translates into CASTMLGRGPPPYEQYV.

This clonotype appeared a few times. The genes are TRBV6-6 and TRBJ1-5, with a weak D call TRBD1 (6 bases). CDR3 length: 16 amino acids. The germline CDR1 and CDR2 sequences are MNHNY and SVGAGI (reference sequence). Trimming pared 2 bases from V and 1 base from J, leaving 12 bases between. The CDR3 loop is CASSYPPGVSNQPQHF. The DNA of the CDR3 is TGTGCCAGCAGTTACCCGCCAGGGGTCAGCAATCAGCCCCAGCATTTT.

This clonotype was counted between two and nine times. V and J are TRBV5-1 and TRBJ2-3, with TRBD2 matching 8 bases. CDR3 size: 15 residues. The ends lost 5 bases at V and 2 bases at J; junction bases unmatched: 7. Germline CDR1 reads SGHRS; CDR2 reads YFSETQ. The CDR3 DNA reads TGCGCCAGCAGTTCCATAGCGGGGTCCACAGATACGCAGTATTTT. Its protein is CASSSIAGSTDTQYF.

This clonotype occurred many times. As DNA, the CDR3 is TGTGCCAGCAGCTGTCTTTGGGTCTCCTACGAGCAGTACGTC. Amino acids: CASSCLWVSYEQYV. V usage is TRBV7-2 and J usage is TRBJ2-7; D ambiguous. The V and J ends lost 4 bases and 0 bases respectively, with 10 bases between them. Germline V lookup: CDR1 SGHTA, CDR2 FQGNSA. The CDR3 has 14 amino acids.

This clonotype was seen only a few times. The chain has TRBV2 and TRBJ1-6; D is uncertain. CDR1 is SNHLY and CDR2 is FYNNEI in the germline V gene. This CDR3 contains 13 residues. Trimming stripped 3 bases from V and 10 bases from J, with 10 bases between. CDR3 residues: CASSDSGASPLHF. DNA of the CDR3: TGTGCCAGCAGTGACAGCGGCGCCTCACCCCTCCACTTT.

This clonotype has more than one count but fewer than ten. The CDR3 coding sequence is TGTGCCAGCATATCTGACTCTGGGGCCAACGTCCTGACTTTC. Its protein product is CASISDSGANVLTF. The V call is TRBV7-9, the J call TRBJ2-6; D unresolved. The CDR3 loop spans 14 amino acids. Deletions cut 7 bases from V and 0 bases from J, with 7 bases between. Germline V gives CDR1 SEHNR, CDR2 FQNEAQ (reference sequence).

This chain links TRBV3-1 with TRBJ1-5; 8 bases are a match to TRBD1. This CDR3 has 16 amino acids. Germline loops: CDR1 LGHDT, CDR2 YNNKEL (reference sequence). V dropped 5 bases and J dropped 5; count of bases not matched to a gene: 11. The CDR3 sequence: CASSGGAGGADQPQHF. DNA for the CDR3: TGTGCCAGCAGCGGAGGAGCAGGGGGCGCGGATCAGCCCCAGCATTTT.

Many counts were recorded for this clonotype. This chain joins TRBV29-1 and TRBJ2-2; D remains ambiguous. The V gene lost 4 bases and the J gene lost 0 bases, with 6 bases spanning the gap. The CDR3 contains 13 residues. Germline V lookup: CDR1 SQVTM, CDR2 ANQGSEA. This CDR3 is CSVGHTNTGELFF. Here the CDR3 DNA reads TGCAGCGTTGGGCATACGAACACCGGGGAGCTGTTTTTT.

The chain links TRBV5-4 to TRBJ2-5; the match to TRBD2 covers 12 bases. The V gene's germline CDR1 is SGHNT and CDR2 YYREEE (reference sequence). The CDR3 covers 15 residues. Trimming at V came to 4 bases and at J to 2 bases, leaving 3 bases not matched to a gene. CDR3 bases: TGTGCCAGCAGCGCCGGACTAGCGGGGCAAGAGACCCAGTACTTC. Protein: CASSAGLAGQETQYF.

The chain has TRBV7-2 and TRBJ1-6; 7 nucleotides line up with TRBD1. From germline, CDR1 is SGHTA and CDR2 FQGNSA. This CDR3 region has 15 residues. V shed 5 bases and J 6 bases; nucleotides not matched to a gene: 7. CDR3 nucleotide sequence: TGTGCCAGCAGCGACTCCGGGACAGCTAATTCACCCCTCCACTTT. Translated, it gives CASSDSGTANSPLHF.

V gene TRBV20-1 combines with J gene TRBJ2-5; TRBD1 might be the D (5 bases). Germline V gene sequence: CDR1 DFQATT, CDR2 SNEGSKA (reference sequence). The CDR3 consists of 16 residues. The V end lost 1 base, the J end lost 1 base, and 16 bases lay between the germline ends. The CDR3 here is CSARAVWVTGQETQYF. CDR3 sequence (DNA): TGCAGTGCTAGAGCAGTTTGGGTTACAGGCCAAGAGACCCAGTACTTC.

This clonotype was seen a handful of times. CDR3 protein: CASRRPGGVEQFF. CDR3 DNA sequence: TGTGCCAGCAGGAGACCCGGGGGAGTTGAGCAGTTCTTC. The chain has TRBV27 and TRBJ2-1; perhaps TRBD2 as D (6 bases). This CDR3 region has 13 residues. V lost 6 bases, J lost 9 bases, and 15 bases lay in between. CDR1 is MNHEY and CDR2 is SMNVEV in the germline V gene (reference sequence).

The gene calls are TRBV30 and TRBJ2-2; the D is unclear. Trimming took 1 base from V and 6 from J, leaving 12 bases between them. The CDR3 consists of 14 residues. Germline V gives CDR1 GTSNPN, CDR2 SVGIG (reference sequence). In DNA, the CDR3 is TGTGCCTGGAGTGCGGCTCCGGAGTCCGGGGAGCTGTTTTTT. Residues: CAWSAAPESGELFF.

This chain links TRBV21-1 with TRBJ2-3; no DNA check was done on the table's D call, TRBD1. TRBV21-1 is classified as a pseudogene. CDR3 length: 15 residues. The chain's CDR3 is CASSTGSLWEDTQYF. The CDR3 DNA reads TGTGCCAGCAGCACAGGCAGCCTGTGGGAAGATACGCAGTATTTT.

This clonotype turned up a few times. The chain links TRBV20-1 to TRBJ2-3; 11 bases are shared with TRBD2. J lost 2 bases, V lost 7 bases, and 8 bases had no gene match. The length of the CDR3 is 15 residues. Germline assignment: CDR1 DFQATT and CDR2 SNEGSKA (reference sequence). CDR3: CSVHLAGGLTDTQYF. CDR3 nucleotides: TGCAGTGTACACCTAGCGGGGGGCCTCACAGATACGCAGTATTTT.

This clonotype was seen a handful of times. The rearrangement uses TRBV4-3 and TRBJ1-6; D is unclear. CDR3 length: 16 amino acids. With 1 base removed from V and 6 bases from J, the gap between germline ends came to 13 bases. Germline CDR1 is LGHNA and CDR2 is YSLEER. The CDR3 DNA reads TGCGCCAGCAGCCAAGGCGGGCAACCACTTAATTCACCCCTCCACTTT. This translates into CASSQGGQPLNSPLHF.

This clonotype has a handful of counts. The chain is built from TRBV6-2 or TRBV6-3 and TRBJ2-7; 8 bases fit TRBD1. The V segment lost 6 bases and the J segment 0 bases; nucleotides outside the gene matches: 4. CDR3 length equals 14 residues. Germline V lookup: CDR1 MNHEY, CDR2 SVGEGT. The CDR3, as DNA: TGTGCCAGCAGCAGGGGGCAGAGCTCCTACGAGCAGTACGTC. Translation gives CASSRGQSSYEQYV.

In this sample, this clonotype turned up a few times. The chain recombines TRBV29-1 with TRBJ2-2, with D perhaps matching TRBD1 (6 bases). Trimming removed 7 bases from V and 6 bases from J, with 12 bases in between. The CDR3 is 12 amino acids. CDR1 is SQVTM and CDR2 is ANQGSEA in the germline V gene. As DNA, the CDR3 is TGCAGCGCCTTTTGGGGGCCCGGGGAGCTGTTTTTT. The encoded protein is CSAFWGPGELFF.

This clonotype appeared many times. The chain links TRBV7-2 to TRBJ2-1, with TRBD2 identical over 7 bases. V trimming: 1 base; J trimming: 3 bases; junction bases outside the gene matches: 3. The germline gives CDR1 SGHTA, CDR2 FQGNSA. The CDR3 sequence is 15 residues long. The CDR3: CASSLVASGYNEQFF. For the CDR3, the DNA is TGTGCCAGCAGCTTAGTGGCTAGCGGCTACAATGAGCAGTTCTTC.

This clonotype was found a few times. The genes are TRBV29-1 and TRBJ2-1, with 7 bases identical to TRBD1. Germline V gene lookup returns CDR1 SQVTM and CDR2 ANQGSEA. This CDR3 spans 15 amino acids. Trimming cost V 5 bases and J 11 bases; bases outside gene matches: 18. Written as DNA, the CDR3 is TGCAGCGTTAACCCCGGGACAGAAGGACGCGGAAAGCAGTTCTTC. Its protein is CSVNPGTEGRGKQFF.

The gene calls are TRBV5-1 and TRBJ1-4; no definite D call. Trimming shortened V by 6 bases and J by 8 bases, and 17 bases separated the two germline ends. Germline V lookup: CDR1 SGHRS, CDR2 YFSETQ. The CDR3 loop spans 14 amino acids. The CDR3 DNA reads as TGCGCCAGCATGCAGGATGTGAACGGAGAAAAACTGTTTTTT. This codes for CASMQDVNGEKLFF.

This chain uses TRBV20-1 with TRBJ2-1; 10 bases fit TRBD2. The CDR3 extends over 14 amino acids. Germline lookup yields CDR1 DFQATT and CDR2 SNEGSKA (reference sequence). V lost 3 bases, J lost 9 bases, and 8 bases stayed unmatched. This CDR3 is CSASSSGGSGEQFF. The CDR3 DNA follows: TGCAGTGCTAGTTCTAGCGGGGGAAGCGGTGAGCAGTTCTTC.

This clonotype has just one count. A clone one base away is much larger, so this may be a read error. The chain links TRBV5-1 to TRBJ2-3; 11 nucleotides agree with TRBD2. Germline lookup yields CDR1 SGHRS and CDR2 YFSETQ. This CDR3 contains 16 residues. CDR3 sequence: CASSLALAGGLDMQYF. CDR3 sequence (DNA): TGCGCCAGCAGCTTGGCCCTAGCGGGGGGCCTGGATATGCAGTATTTT.

This clonotype has only a few counts. The V and J genes are TRBV12-3 or TRBV12-4 and TRBJ1-2; D is unresolved. The CDR3 extends over 13 amino acids. Deletions cut 2 bases from V and 6 bases from J, with 10 bases between. The CDR3 region has the DNA TGTGCCAGCAGTTTATTCTGGGGTGATGGCTACACCTTC. Translated, it gives CASSLFWGDGYTF.